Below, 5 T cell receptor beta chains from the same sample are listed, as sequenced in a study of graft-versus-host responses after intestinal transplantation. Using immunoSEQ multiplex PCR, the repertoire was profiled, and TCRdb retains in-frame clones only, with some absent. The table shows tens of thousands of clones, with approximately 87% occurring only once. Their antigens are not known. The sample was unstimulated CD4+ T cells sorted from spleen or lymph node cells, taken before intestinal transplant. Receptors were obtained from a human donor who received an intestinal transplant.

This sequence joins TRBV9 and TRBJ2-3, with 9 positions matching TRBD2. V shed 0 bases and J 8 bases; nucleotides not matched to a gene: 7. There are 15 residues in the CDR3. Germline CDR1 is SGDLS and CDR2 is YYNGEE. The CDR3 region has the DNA TGTGCCAGCAGCGTAGATTGGCGGGGGGGCGGTACGCAGTATTTT. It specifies CASSVDWRGGGTQYF.

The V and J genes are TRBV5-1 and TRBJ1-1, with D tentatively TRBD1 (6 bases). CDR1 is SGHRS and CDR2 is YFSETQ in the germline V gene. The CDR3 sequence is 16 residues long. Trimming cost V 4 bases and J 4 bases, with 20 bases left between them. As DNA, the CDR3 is TGCGCCAGCAGCCTACAGTCACGGGGGGCAGGCACTGAAGCTTTCTTT. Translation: CASSLQSRGAGTEAFF.

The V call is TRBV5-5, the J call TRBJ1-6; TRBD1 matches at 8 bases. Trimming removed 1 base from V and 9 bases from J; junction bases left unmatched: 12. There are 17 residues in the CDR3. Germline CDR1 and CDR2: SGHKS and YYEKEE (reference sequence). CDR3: CASSLWGGQGRSSPLHF. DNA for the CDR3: TGTGCCAGCAGCTTGTGGGGCGGACAGGGTAGGAGTTCACCCCTCCACTTT. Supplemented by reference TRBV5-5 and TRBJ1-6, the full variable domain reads DAGVTQSPTHLIKTRGQQVTLRCSPISGHKSVSWYQQVLGQGPQFIFQYYEKEERGRGNFPDRFSARQFPNYSSELNVNALLLGDSALYLCASSLWGGQGRSSPLHFGNGTRLTVT.

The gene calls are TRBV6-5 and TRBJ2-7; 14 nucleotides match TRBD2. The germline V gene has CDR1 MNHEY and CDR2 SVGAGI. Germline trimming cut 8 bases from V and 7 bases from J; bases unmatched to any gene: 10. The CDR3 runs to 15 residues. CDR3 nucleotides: TGTGCCAGCTCCCCGGGACTAGCGGGGGCGGGTGAGCAGTACTTC. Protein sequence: CASSPGLAGAGEQYF.

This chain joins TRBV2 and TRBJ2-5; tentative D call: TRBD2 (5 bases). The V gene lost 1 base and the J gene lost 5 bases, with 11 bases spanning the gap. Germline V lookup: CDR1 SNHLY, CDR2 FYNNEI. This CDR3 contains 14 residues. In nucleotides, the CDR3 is TGTGCCAGCAGTGAAGGGACCCGAGGGGAGACCCAGTACTTC. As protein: CASSEGTRGETQYF.